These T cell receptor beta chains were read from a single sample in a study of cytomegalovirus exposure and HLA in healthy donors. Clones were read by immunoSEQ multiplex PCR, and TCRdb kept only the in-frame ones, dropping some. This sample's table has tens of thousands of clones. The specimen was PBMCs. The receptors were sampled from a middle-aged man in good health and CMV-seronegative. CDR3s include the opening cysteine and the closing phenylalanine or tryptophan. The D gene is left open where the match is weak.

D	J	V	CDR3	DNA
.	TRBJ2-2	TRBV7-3	CASSRTPGELFF	TGTGCCAGCAGCAGGACACCCGGGGAGCTGTTTTTT
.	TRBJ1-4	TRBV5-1	CASSSQGSGGKLFF	TGCGCCAGCAGCTCACAGGGATCAGGAGGAAAACTGTTTTTT
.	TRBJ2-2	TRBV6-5	CASSYFTGNTGELFF	TGTGCCAGCAGTTACTTTACAGGAAACACCGGGGAGCTGTTTTTT
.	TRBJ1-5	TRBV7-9	CASSLPGSNQPQHF	TGTGCCAGCAGCTTACCAGGGAGCAATCAGCCCCAGCATTTT
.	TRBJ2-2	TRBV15	CATSGGSGGELFF	TGTGCCACCTCAGGAGGGAGTGGCGGGGAGCTGTTTTTT
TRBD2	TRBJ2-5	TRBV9	CASSVAGGAGETQYF	TGTGCCAGCAGCGTAGCCGGGGGGGCGGGAGAGACCCAGTACTTC
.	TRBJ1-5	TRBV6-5	CASSSSDSRSNQPQHF	TGTGCCAGCAGTTCCTCAGACAGTAGGAGCAATCAGCCCCAGCATTTT
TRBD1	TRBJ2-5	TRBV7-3	CASSFSGGAETQYF	TGTGCCAGCAGCTTCTCAGGGGGCGCGGAGACCCAGTACTTC
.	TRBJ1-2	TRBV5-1	CASSLGGLSGISSYGYTF	TGCGCCAGCAGCTTGGGAGGTTTGAGCGGAATCTCGAGCTATGGCTATACCTTC
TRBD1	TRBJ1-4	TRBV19	CASSSLGQTNEKLFF	TGTGCCAGTAGTTCCCTGGGACAGACTAATGAAAAACTGTTTTTT
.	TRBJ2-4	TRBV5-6	CASSSWALGKNIQYF	TGTGCCAGCAGCTCCTGGGCCCTGGGCAAAAACATTCAGTACTTC
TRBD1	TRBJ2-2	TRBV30	CAWSRRQGNTGELFF	TGTGCCTGGAGTAGGAGACAGGGCAACACCGGGGAGCTGTTTTTT
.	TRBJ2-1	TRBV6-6	CASTMDSPYNEQFF	TGTGCCAGCACCATGGACAGTCCCTACAATGAGCAGTTCTTC
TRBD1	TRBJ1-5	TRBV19	CASSQGQVGQQPQHF	TGTGCCAGTAGTCAGGGACAGGTAGGGCAGCAGCCCCAGCATTTT
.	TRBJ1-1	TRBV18	CASSPSKNTEAFF	TGTGCCAGCTCACCATCAAAGAACACTGAAGCTTTCTTT
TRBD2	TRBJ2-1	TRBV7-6	CASSLRLAGATYNEQFF	TGTGCCAGCAGCTTACGACTAGCGGGGGCTACCTACAATGAGCAGTTCTTC
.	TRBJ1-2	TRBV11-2	CASSLRVGRGEHYGYTF	TGTGCCAGCAGCTTAAGGGTCGGGAGGGGGGAGCACTATGGCTACACCTTC
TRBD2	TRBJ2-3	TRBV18	CASSPLPRSGTSGTDTQYF	TGTGCCAGCTCACCGTTGCCCAGATCCGGGACTAGCGGCACAGATACGCAGTATTTT
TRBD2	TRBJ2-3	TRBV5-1	CASSSSGTSVSTDTQYF	TGCGCCAGCAGCTCTTCCGGGACTAGTGTTAGCACAGATACGCAGTATTTT
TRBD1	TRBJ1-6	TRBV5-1	CASSPLTGGEHSPLHF	TGCGCCAGCAGCCCACTGACAGGGGGCGAGCATTCACCCCTCCACTTT
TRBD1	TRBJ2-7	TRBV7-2	CASSSRQGSDEQYF	TGTGCCAGCAGCTCAAGACAGGGGTCTGACGAGCAGTACTTC
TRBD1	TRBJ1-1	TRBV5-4	CASSADRDAFMNTEAFF	TGTGCCAGCAGCGCGGACAGGGATGCTTTTATGAACACTGAAGCTTTCTTT
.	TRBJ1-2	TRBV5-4	CASSLDRAPYYGYTF	TGTGCCAGCAGCTTGGACAGGGCACCCTACTATGGCTACACCTTC
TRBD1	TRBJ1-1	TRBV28	CASRSGQSTEAFF	TGTGCCAGCAGATCGGGACAGAGCACTGAAGCTTTCTTT
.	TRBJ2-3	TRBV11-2	CASSLVIEHRTQYF	TGTGCCAGCAGCTTAGTGATAGAGCACAGGACGCAGTATTTT
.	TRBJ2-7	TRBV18	CASSPREIYEQYF	TGTGCCAGCTCTCCCAGGGAAATTTACGAGCAGTACTTC
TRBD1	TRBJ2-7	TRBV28	CASETGGYEQYF	TGTGCCAGTGAGACAGGGGGCTACGAGCAGTACTTC
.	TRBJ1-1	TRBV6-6	CASSYNQGRGTEAFF	TGTGCCAGCAGTTACAATCAGGGACGGGGGACTGAAGCTTTCTTT
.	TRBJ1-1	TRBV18	CASSPGGGSAFF	TGTGCCAGCTCACCAGGGGGGGGAAGCGCTTTCTTT
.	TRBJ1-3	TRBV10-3	CAISGFGGSGNTIYF	TGTGCCATCTCAGGCTTCGGGGGCTCTGGAAACACCATATATTTT
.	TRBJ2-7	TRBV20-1	CSARVSHEQYF	TGCAGTGCTAGAGTTAGCCACGAGCAGTACTTC
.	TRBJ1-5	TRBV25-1	CASSGSGAYSNQPQHF	TGTGCCAGCAGTGGATCAGGCGCCTATAGCAATCAGCCCCAGCATTTT
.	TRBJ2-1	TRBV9	CASSPSGGSSSYNEQFF	TGTGCCAGCAGCCCGAGTGGGGGCAGCAGCTCCTACAATGAGCAGTTCTTC
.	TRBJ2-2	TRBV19	CASSTLNTGELFF	TGTGCCAGTAGTACATTGAACACCGGGGAGCTGTTTTTT
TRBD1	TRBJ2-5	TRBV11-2	CASSSGGQVGRETQYF	TGTGCCAGCAGCTCAGGGGGACAGGTCGGACGAGAGACCCAGTACTTC
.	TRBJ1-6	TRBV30	CAWREDSYATPLHF	TGTGCCTGGAGGGAAGACAGTTACGCGACACCCCTCCACTTT
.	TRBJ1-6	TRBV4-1	CASSQAQGAGPPLHF	TGCGCCAGCAGCCAAGCGCAGGGAGCGGGTCCACCCCTCCACTTT
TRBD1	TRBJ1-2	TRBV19	CASSKDGQGMIYGYTF	TGTGCCAGTAGTAAAGATGGACAGGGCATGATCTATGGCTACACCTTC
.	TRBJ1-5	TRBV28	CASFSWTSMRSQPQHF	TGTGCCAGTTTTTCCTGGACATCAATGCGTAGTCAGCCCCAGCATTTT
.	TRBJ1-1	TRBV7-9	CASSSTARTEAFF	TGTGCCAGCAGCTCAACCGCGAGGACTGAAGCTTTCTTT